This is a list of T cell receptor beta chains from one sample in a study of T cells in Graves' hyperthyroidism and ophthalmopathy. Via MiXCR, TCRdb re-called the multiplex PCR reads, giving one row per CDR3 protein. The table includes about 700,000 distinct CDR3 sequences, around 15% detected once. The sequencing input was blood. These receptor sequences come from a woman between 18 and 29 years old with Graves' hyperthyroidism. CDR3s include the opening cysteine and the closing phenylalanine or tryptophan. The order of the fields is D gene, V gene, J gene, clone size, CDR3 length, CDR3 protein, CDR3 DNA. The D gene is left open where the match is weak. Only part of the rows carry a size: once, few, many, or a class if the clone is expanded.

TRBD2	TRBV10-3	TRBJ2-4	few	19	CAISEARTKREGRANIQYF	TGTGCCATCAGTGAAGCGAGGACAAAGCGGGAGGGCCGGGCAAACATTCAGTACTTC
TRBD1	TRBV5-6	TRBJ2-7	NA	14	CASTRTGIAYEQYF	TGTGCCAGCACCAGGACAGGGATCGCCTACGAGCAGTACTTC
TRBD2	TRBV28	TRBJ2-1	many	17	CASSLDIAGEERNEQFF	TGTGCCAGCAGTTTAGACATAGCGGGAGAGGAGAGGAATGAGCAGTTCTTC
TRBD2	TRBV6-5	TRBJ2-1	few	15	CASSNSGLFYNEQFF	TGTGCCAGCAGTAACTCGGGACTATTCTACAATGAGCAGTTCTTC
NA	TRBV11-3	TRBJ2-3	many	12	CASSLVGGTQYF	TGTGCCAGCAGCTTAGTGGGCGGCACGCAGTATTTT
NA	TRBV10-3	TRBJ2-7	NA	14	CAISGGDNPYEQYF	TGTGCCATCAGTGGAGGGGACAACCCATACGAGCAGTACTTC
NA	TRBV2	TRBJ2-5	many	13	CASRRLVSETQYF	TGTGCCAGCAGAAGACTAGTGTCAGAGACCCAGTACTTC
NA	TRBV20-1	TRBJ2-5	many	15	CSASVRQGPTMVQYF	TGCAGTGCTAGCGTTCGGCAGGGCCCGACCATGGTCCAGTACTTC
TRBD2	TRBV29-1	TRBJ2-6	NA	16	CSVVLGGWSGANVLTF	TGCAGCGTTGTTCTCGGGGGGTGGTCTGGGGCCAACGTCCTGACTTTC
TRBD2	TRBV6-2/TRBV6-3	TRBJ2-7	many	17	CASSYLTSGSTLREQYF	TGTGCCAGCAGTTACTTAACTAGCGGGTCAACCCTACGCGAGCAGTACTTC
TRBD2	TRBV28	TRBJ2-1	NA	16	CASSPGAGAAYNEQFF	TGTGCCAGCAGTCCCGGGGCGGGAGCTGCCTACAATGAGCAGTTCTTC
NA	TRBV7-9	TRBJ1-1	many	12	CASSFGGKEAFF	TGTGCCAGCAGCTTTGGCGGGAAAGAAGCTTTCTTT
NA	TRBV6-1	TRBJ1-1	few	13	CASSEGRWTEAFF	TGTGCCAGCAGTGAAGGGCGGTGGACTGAAGCTTTCTTT
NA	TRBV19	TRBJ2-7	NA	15	CASSIDGGTTYEQYF	TGTGCCAGTAGTATAGACGGCGGCACCACCTACGAGCAGTACTTC
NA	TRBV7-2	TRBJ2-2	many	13	CASSLLYTGELFF	TGTGCCAGCAGCTTACTCTACACCGGGGAGCTGTTTTTT
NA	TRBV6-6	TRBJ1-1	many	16	CASSYSRALGYTEAFF	TGTGCCAGCAGTTACTCGAGGGCCTTAGGGTACACTGAAGCTTTCTTT
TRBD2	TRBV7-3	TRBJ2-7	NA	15	CASSSGIAGGYEQYF	TGTGCCAGCAGCTCTGGAATAGCGGGAGGTTACGAGCAGTACTTC
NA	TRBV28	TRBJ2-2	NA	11	CASSLVGEPFF	TGTGCCAGCAGTCTCGTCGGGGAGCCGTTTTTT
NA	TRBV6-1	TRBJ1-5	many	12	CASSDANQPQHF	TGTGCCAGCAGTGATGCGAATCAGCCCCAGCATTTT
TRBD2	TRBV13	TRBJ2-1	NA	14	CASSSGLARNERFF	TGTGCCAGCAGCTCAGGACTAGCGAGAAATGAGCGGTTCTTC
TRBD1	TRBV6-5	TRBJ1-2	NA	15	CASSYSQGPNYGYTF	TGTGCCAGCAGTTACTCACAGGGGCCTAACTATGGCTACACCTTC
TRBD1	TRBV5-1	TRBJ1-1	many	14	CASSQGALNTEAFF	TGCGCCAGCAGCCAGGGGGCGCTGAACACTGAAGCTTTCTTT
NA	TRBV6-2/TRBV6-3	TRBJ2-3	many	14	CASELGGQHDTQYF	TGTGCCAGCGAACTAGGAGGCCAGCATGATACGCAGTATTTT
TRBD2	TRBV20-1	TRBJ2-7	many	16	CSARDFGGAADYEQYF	TGCAGTGCTAGAGATTTCGGGGGGGCGGCGGATTACGAGCAGTACTTC
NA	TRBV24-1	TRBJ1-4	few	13	CATSDFWGEKLFF	TGTGCCACCAGTGATTTTTGGGGGGAAAAACTGTTTTTT
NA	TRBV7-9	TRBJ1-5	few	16	CASSLADWTINQPQHF	TGTGCCAGCAGCTTAGCCGACTGGACTATCAATCAGCCCCAGCATTTT
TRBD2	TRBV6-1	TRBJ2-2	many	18	CASKPFIIAGGNTGELFF	TGTGCCAGCAAACCCTTTATTATAGCGGGAGGGAACACCGGGGAGCTGTTTTTT
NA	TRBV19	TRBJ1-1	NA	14	CASSAIYAGTEAFF	TGTGCCAGTAGTGCTATATACGCGGGCACTGAAGCTTTCTTT
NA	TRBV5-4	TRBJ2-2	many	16	CASSPPGLKNTGELFF	TGTGCCAGCAGCCCGCCGGGACTGAAAAACACCGGGGAGCTGTTTTTT
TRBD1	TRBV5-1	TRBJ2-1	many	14	CASSPDRVGDEQFF	TGCGCCAGCAGCCCCGACAGGGTAGGGGATGAGCAGTTCTTC
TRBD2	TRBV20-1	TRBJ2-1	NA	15	CSARELAGDNNEQFF	TGCAGTGCTAGAGAGCTAGCGGGAGACAACAATGAGCAGTTCTTC
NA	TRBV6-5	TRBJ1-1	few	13	CASSYLGSGEAFF	TGTGCCAGCAGTTACCTTGGTTCTGGGGAGGCTTTCTTT
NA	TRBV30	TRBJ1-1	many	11	CAWRIETEAFF	TGTGCCTGGAGAATCGAGACTGAAGCTTTCTTT
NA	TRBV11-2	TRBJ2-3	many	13	CASSLSRGDTQYF	TGTGCCAGCAGCTTATCTCGGGGAGATACGCAGTATTTT
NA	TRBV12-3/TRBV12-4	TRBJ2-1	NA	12	CASSPVAHEQFF	TGTGCCAGCAGTCCAGTAGCGCATGAGCAGTTCTTC
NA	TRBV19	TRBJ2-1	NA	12	CASSHAYNEQFF	TGTGCCAGTAGCCATGCCTACAATGAGCAGTTCTTC
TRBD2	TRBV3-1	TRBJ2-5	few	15	CASSPGAGAGETQYF	TGTGCCAGCAGCCCAGGAGCGGGAGCTGGGGAGACCCAGTACTTC
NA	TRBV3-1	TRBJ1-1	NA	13	CASSLTWSTEAFF	TGTGCCAGCAGCCTTACGTGGTCCACTGAAGCTTTCTTT
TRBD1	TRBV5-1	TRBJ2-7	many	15	CASSLSTGGEGEQYF	TGCGCCAGCAGCTTATCGACAGGGGGTGAAGGCGAGCAGTACTTC
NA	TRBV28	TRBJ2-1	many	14	CASNNGGSYNEQFF	TGTGCCAGCAACAATGGAGGTAGCTACAATGAGCAGTTCTTC
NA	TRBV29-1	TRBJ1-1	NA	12	CSVLMLGTEAFF	TGCAGCGTCTTAATGCTGGGGACTGAAGCTTTCTTT
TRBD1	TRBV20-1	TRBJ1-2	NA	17	CSARSRPGQGTNYGYTF	TGCAGTGCTAGATCACGCCCGGGACAGGGGACAAACTATGGCTACACCTTC
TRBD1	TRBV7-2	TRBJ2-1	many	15	CASSPQGARSNEQFF	TGTGCCAGCAGCCCGCAGGGGGCGCGGTCGAATGAGCAGTTCTTC
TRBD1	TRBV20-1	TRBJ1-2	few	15	CSARMGQMINYGYTF	TGCAGTGCTAGGATGGGACAGATGATTAACTATGGCTACACCTTC
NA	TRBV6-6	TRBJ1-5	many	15	CASSYVQARYQPQHF	TGTGCCAGCAGTTACGTACAAGCCCGTTATCAGCCCCAGCATTTT
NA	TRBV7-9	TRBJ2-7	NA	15	CASSLVKQGPYEQYF	TGTGCCAGCAGCTTAGTAAAGCAGGGGCCCTACGAGCAGTACTTC
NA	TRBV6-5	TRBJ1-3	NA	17	CASSYSGPRSPGNTIYF	TGTGCCAGCAGTTACTCGGGTCCCAGGAGCCCTGGAAACACCATATATTTT
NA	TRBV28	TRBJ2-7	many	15	CASSGEIEQRYEQYF	TGTGCCAGCAGTGGTGAGATAGAACAACGCTACGAGCAGTACTTC
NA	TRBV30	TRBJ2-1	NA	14	CAWSPLRSYNEQLF	TGTGCCTGGAGCCCCCTCCGCTCCTACAATGAGCAGCTCTTC